One and the same sample provided the 21 T cell receptor beta chains below, sequenced in a study of technical replicates of blood from a handful of donors. TCRdb's table, derived via immunoSEQ multiplex PCR, lists solely in-frame clones and lacks some. The sample holds 75,000 to 95,000 clones, roughly 96% seen once. The sequencing input was T cells isolated from PBMCs. Source of these receptors: a human donor in good health.

V and J are TRBV6-5 and TRBJ2-7; 10 nucleotides align to TRBD1. V lost 4 bases to trimming and J lost 4 bases; unmatched junction nucleotides: 1. Per the germline V gene, CDR1 is MNHEY and CDR2 is SVGAGI. The CDR3 spans 13 residues. CDR3 in DNA: TGTGCCAGCAGTTCGGACAGGGGGTACGAGCAGTACTTC. This codes for CASSSDRGYEQYF.

This sequence joins TRBV5-8 and TRBJ2-7; 10 positions agree with TRBD2. The V segment lost 0 bases and the J segment 2 bases; nucleotides outside the gene matches: 2. Germline values: CDR1 SGHTS, CDR2 YDEGEE. The CDR3 runs to 15 residues. CDR3: CASSLGAGGAYEQYF. CDR3 DNA sequence: TGTGCCAGCAGCTTGGGAGCGGGGGGGGCCTACGAGCAGTACTTC. Based on the CDR3 plus reference TRBV5-8 and TRBJ2-7, the full variable domain is EAGVTQSPTHLIKTRGQQATLRCSPISGHTSVYWYQQALGLGLQFLLWYDEGEERNRGNFPPRFSGRQFPNYSSELNVNALELEDSALYLCASSLGAGGAYEQYFGPGTRLTVT.

This clone was picked up one time. J is TRBJ2-5 and V is TRBV15; 7 positions match TRBD2. Germline-derived CDR1 and CDR2 are LNHNV and YYDKDF (reference sequence). The junction had 6 bases not matched to a gene; V was cut back by 1 base and J by 4 bases. The CDR3 is 15 residues long. This CDR3 reads CATSRAAGAGETQYF. DNA for the CDR3: TGTGCCACCAGCAGAGCGGCGGGAGCGGGAGAGACCCAGTACTTC. The variable domain in full, with the rest retrieved from reference TRBV15 and TRBJ2-5, is DAMVIQNPRYQVTQFGKPVTLSCSQTLNHNVMYWYQQKSSQAPKLLFHYYDKDFNNEADTPDNFQSRRPNTSFCFLDIRSPGLGDTAMYLCATSRAAGAGETQYFGPGTRLLVL.

The gene calls are TRBV6-1 and TRBJ2-7, with 8 bases identical to TRBD2. Germline V CDR1 and CDR2: MNHNS, SASEGT. This CDR3 region has 13 residues. V gave up 6 bases and J gave up 1 base; unmatched junction bases: 2. The CDR3 loop is CASRREVSYEQYF. The CDR3 DNA follows: TGTGCCAGCAGGCGGGAGGTGTCCTACGAGCAGTACTTC.

The chain combines TRBV11-2 with TRBJ2-5; TRBD2 matches at 8 bases. V shed 3 bases and J 0 bases; nucleotides not matched to a gene: 9. Germline V gene sequence: CDR1 SGHAT, CDR2 FQNNGV. This CDR3 spans 17 amino acids. DNA of the CDR3: TGTGCCAGCAGCTTTAGGTTAGCGGGATCGTACCAAGAGACCCAGTACTTC. Encoded protein: CASSFRLAGSYQETQYF.

The chain recombines TRBV9 with TRBJ2-1; possibly TRBD1 for D (5 bases). This CDR3 is 14 amino acids long. CDR1 and CDR2 (germline): SGDLS, YYNGEE. V lost 2 bases, J lost 2 bases, and 8 bases lay in between. The CDR3 coding sequence is TGTGCCAGCAGCGTCCAGGGCGCCTACAATGAGCAGTTCTTC. Its protein product is CASSVQGAYNEQFF.

The CDR3 nucleotides read TGTGCCAGCAGCGGCAGGGGTTCCTATAATTCACCCCTCCACTTT. Translated, it gives CASSGRGSYNSPLHF. The chain carries TRBV13 and TRBJ1-6, with a tentative D call TRBD1 (6 bases). CDR3 length: 15 residues. Trimming took off 5 bases at V and 1 base at J, with 9 bases between the two ends. In germline, CDR1 is PRHDT, CDR2 FYEKMQ (reference sequence).

The chain combines TRBV25-1 with TRBJ1-1; 7 bases align to TRBD1. The V segment lost 9 bases and the J segment 5 bases; nucleotides outside the gene matches: 9. The CDR3 spans 13 residues. In germline, CDR1 is MGHDK, CDR2 SYGVNS. This CDR3 reads CARTGYNGTEAFF. CDR3 nucleotide sequence: TGTGCCAGGACAGGGTATAATGGGACTGAAGCTTTCTTT.

J is TRBJ1-1 and V is TRBV29-1; a possible D gene is TRBD1 (6 bases). The CDR3 is 12 amino acids. The V end lost 7 bases, the J end lost 4 bases, and 13 bases lay between the germline ends. CDR1 and CDR2 from the germline V gene are SQVTM and ANQGSEA. CDR3 residues: CSAHLGGTEAFF. The CDR3 DNA sequence: TGCAGCGCTCACCTAGGGGGCACTGAAGCTTTCTTT.

The chain combines TRBV25-1 with TRBJ1-4; D gene ambiguous. CDR3 length: 12 residues. The germline V and J ends were trimmed by 3 bases and 7 bases, with 6 bases remaining between them. Germline V lookup: CDR1 MGHDK, CDR2 SYGVNS. CDR3: CASSDLSEKLFF. DNA for the CDR3: TGTGCCAGCAGTGATTTATCTGAAAAACTGTTTTTT. Complete variable domain (other parts from reference TRBV25-1 and TRBJ1-4): EADIYQTPRYLVIGTGKKITLECSQTMGHDKMYWYQQDPGMELHLIHYSYGVNSTEKGDLSSESTVSRIRTEHFPLTLESARPSHTSQYLCASSDLSEKLFFGSGTQLSVL.

V gene TRBV10-2 combines with J gene TRBJ2-5, with 7 nucleotides matching TRBD1. Unmatched junction bases numbered 4, after V lost 8 bases and J lost 1 base. Per germline, CDR1 WSHSY and CDR2 SAAADI. This CDR3 spans 13 amino acids. CDR3: CASGRTGQETQYF. CDR3 in DNA: TGCGCCAGCGGTCGGACAGGCCAAGAGACCCAGTACTTC.

This clone was found once. The V call is TRBV27, the J call TRBJ2-2, with TRBD2 identical over 13 bases. Germline values: CDR1 MNHEY, CDR2 SMNVEV (reference sequence). Trimming removed 6 bases from V and 0 bases from J; junction bases left unmatched: 4. This CDR3 contains 17 residues. This chain's CDR3 is CASRTSGGTSNTGELFF. DNA for the CDR3: TGTGCCAGCAGGACTAGCGGGGGGACCTCGAACACCGGGGAGCTGTTTTTT.

The V gene is TRBV10-2, the J gene TRBJ1-2; D is unresolved. The CDR3 covers 11 residues. CDR1 is WSHSY, CDR2 SAAADI, per germline. The V end was cut by 3 bases, the J end by 8 bases, with 7 bases between. CDR3 DNA sequence: TGCGCCAGCAGTGACTGGCCGGGCTACACCTTC. Its protein is CASSDWPGYTF.

This chain links TRBV21-1 with TRBJ1-2; TRBD1, the table's D call, was not compared with the DNA. TRBV21-1 is classified as a pseudogene. The CDR3 totals 14 residues. The CDR3 nucleotides read TGTGCCAGCAGCCCCGGACAGGGGAGGAGTGGCTACACCTTC. Protein product: CASSPGQGRSGYTF.

This chain joins TRBV11-2 and TRBJ1-4; D perhaps matches TRBD1 (6 bases). The CDR3 loop spans 13 amino acids. Germline CDR1 reads SGHAT; CDR2 reads FQNNGV. V was cut by 5 bases and J by 6 bases, with 10 bases left in between. CDR3 nucleotides: TGTGCCAGCAGCGTTCCAGGGGATGAAAAACTGTTTTTT. This gives the protein CASSVPGDEKLFF.

Remarks on this clone: The same CDR3 can be traced to other DNA sequences in this sample. This rearrangement joins TRBV6-1 to TRBJ1-2; D is ambiguous. The CDR3 is made up of 14 amino acids. Trimming removed 1 base from V and 3 bases from J, with 9 bases in between. Germline V gene lookup returns CDR1 MNHNS and CDR2 SASEGT. The CDR3 protein is CASSEGLVDYGYTF. Here the CDR3 DNA reads TGTGCCAGCAGTGAAGGATTGGTAGACTATGGCTACACCTTC.

The chain carries TRBV25-1 and TRBJ2-1; D is possibly TRBD2 (6 bases). V gave up 2 bases and J gave up 8 bases, with 22 bases separating them. Germline lookup yields CDR1 MGHDK and CDR2 SYGVNS. This CDR3 region has 17 residues. CDR3 bases: TGTGCCAGCAGTGAAAAACGACTAGGCGGGTTTTCCCATGAGCAGTTCTTC. Amino acid sequence: CASSEKRLGGFSHEQFF.

The table lists this clone with a count of one. The rearrangement uses TRBV5-1 and TRBJ2-3; D unclear. CDR1 SGHRS and CDR2 YFSETQ come from the germline V gene. This CDR3 contains 13 residues. V was clipped by 3 bases and J by 1 base, with 6 bases between them. In nucleotides, the CDR3 is TGCGCCAGCAGCTACGGTCGCACAGATACGCAGTATTTT. Residues: CASSYGRTDTQYF.

This chain's CDR3 is CATASMYSYEQYF. For the CDR3, the DNA is TGTGCCACAGCGAGTATGTACTCCTACGAGCAGTACTTC. V gene TRBV2 combines with J gene TRBJ2-7; no reliable D call. Per the germline V gene, CDR1 is SNHLY and CDR2 is FYNNEI. The CDR3 spans 13 residues. Trimming stripped 10 bases from V and 0 bases from J, with 13 bases between.

The rearrangement uses TRBV7-2 and TRBJ2-2, with no clear D. V gave up 2 bases and J gave up 1 base, with 5 bases separating them. The germline CDR1 and CDR2 sequences are SGHTA and FQGNSA. The CDR3 totals 14 residues. The CDR3 DNA is TGTGCCAGCAGCTTATCAGTGAACACCGGGGAGCTGTTTTTT. This sequence encodes CASSLSVNTGELFF.

Only one count was recorded for this clone. This rearrangement joins TRBV30 to TRBJ1-6; D possibly corresponds to TRBD1 (5 bases). This CDR3 is built from 15 residues. Germline lookup yields CDR1 GTSNPN and CDR2 SVGIG (reference sequence). Trimming took 4 bases from V and 1 from J, leaving 11 bases between them. The CDR3 reads CAWINGGSYNSPLHF. The CDR3 nucleotides read TGTGCCTGGATCAACGGGGGTTCCTATAATTCACCCCTCCACTTT.